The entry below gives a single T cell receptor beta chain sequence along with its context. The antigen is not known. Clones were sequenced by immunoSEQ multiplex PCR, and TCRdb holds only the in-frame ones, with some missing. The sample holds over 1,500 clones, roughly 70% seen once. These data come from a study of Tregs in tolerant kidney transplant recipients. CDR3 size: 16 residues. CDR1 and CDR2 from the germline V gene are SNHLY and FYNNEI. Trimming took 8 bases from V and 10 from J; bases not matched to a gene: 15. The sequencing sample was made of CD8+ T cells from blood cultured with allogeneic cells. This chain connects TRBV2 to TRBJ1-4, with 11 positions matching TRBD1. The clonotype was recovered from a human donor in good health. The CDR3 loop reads CASGWGDRTGGGKLFF. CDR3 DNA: TGTGCCAGCGGATGGGGAGACCGGACAGGGGGCGGAAAACTGTTTTTT.